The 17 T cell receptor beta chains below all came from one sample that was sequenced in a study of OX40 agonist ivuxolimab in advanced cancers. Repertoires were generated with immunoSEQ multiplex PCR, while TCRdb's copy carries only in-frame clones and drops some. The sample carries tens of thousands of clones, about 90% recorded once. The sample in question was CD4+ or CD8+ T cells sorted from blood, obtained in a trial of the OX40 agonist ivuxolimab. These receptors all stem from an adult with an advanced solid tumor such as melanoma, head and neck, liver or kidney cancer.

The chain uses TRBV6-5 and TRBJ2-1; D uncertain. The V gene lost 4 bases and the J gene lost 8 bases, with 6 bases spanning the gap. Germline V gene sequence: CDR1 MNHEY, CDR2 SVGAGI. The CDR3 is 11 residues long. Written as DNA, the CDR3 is TGTGCCAGCAGTTGGAGCGATGAGCAGTTCTTC. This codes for CASSWSDEQFF.

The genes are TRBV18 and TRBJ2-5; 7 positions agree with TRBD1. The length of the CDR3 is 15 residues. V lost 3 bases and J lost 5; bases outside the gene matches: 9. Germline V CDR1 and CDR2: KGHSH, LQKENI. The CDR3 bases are TGTGCCAGCTCACCGCTATTTGACAGGGTTGAGACCCAGTACTTC. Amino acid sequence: CASSPLFDRVETQYF.

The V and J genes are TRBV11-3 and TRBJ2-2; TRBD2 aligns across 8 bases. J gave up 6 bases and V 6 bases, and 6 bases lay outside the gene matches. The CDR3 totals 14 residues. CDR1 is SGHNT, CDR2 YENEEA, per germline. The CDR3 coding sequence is TGTGCCAGCAGGCCCCGGGAGGGTCCCGGGGAGCTGTTTTTT. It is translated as CASRPREGPGELFF.

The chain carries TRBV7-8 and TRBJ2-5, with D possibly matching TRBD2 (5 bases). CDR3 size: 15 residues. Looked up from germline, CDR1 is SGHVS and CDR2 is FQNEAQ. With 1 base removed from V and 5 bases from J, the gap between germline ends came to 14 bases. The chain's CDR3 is CASSLVSLARETQYF. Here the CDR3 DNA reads TGTGCCAGCAGCTTAGTTAGTCTAGCTCGCGAGACCCAGTACTTC.

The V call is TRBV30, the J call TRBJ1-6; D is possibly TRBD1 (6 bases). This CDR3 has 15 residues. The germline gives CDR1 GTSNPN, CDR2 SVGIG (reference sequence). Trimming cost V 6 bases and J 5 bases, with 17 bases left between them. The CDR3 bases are TGTGCCTGCCGAACGGGAAAGGGGGATAATTCACCCCTCCACTTT. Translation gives CACRTGKGDNSPLHF.

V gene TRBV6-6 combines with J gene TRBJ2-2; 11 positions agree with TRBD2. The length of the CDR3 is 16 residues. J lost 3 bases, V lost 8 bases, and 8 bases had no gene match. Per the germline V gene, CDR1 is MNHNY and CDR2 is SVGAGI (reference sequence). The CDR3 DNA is TGTGCCAGCTACCTAGGGGGACTAGCGGACACCGGGGAGCTGTTTTTT. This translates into CASYLGGLADTGELFF.

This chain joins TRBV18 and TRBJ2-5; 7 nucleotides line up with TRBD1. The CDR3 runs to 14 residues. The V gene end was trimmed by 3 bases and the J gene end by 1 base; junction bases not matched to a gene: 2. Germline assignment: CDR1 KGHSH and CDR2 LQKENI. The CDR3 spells CASSPRQGQETQYF. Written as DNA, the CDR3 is TGTGCCAGCTCACCTCGACAGGGCCAAGAGACCCAGTACTTC. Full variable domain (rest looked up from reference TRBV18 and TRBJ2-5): NAGVMQNPRHLVRRRGQEARLRCSPMKGHSHVYWYRQLPEEGLKFMVYLQKENIIDESGMPKERFSAEFPKEGPSILRIQQVVRGDSAAYFCASSPRQGQETQYFGPGTRLLVL.

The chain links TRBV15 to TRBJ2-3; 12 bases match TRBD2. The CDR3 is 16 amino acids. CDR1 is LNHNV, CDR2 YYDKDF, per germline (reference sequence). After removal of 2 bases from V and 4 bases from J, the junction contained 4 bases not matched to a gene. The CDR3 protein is CATSRRLAGESDTQYF. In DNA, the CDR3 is TGTGCCACCAGCAGACGACTAGCGGGAGAGTCAGATACGCAGTATTTT.

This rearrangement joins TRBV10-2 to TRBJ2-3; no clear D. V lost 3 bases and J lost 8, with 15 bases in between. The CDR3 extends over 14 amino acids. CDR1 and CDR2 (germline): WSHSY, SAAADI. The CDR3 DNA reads TGCGCCAGCAGTGATTCGCATGGAGCAGCTACGCAGTATTTT. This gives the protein CASSDSHGAATQYF.

CDR3 DNA: TGTGCCAGCAGCTTCCCCCGGGGGGGTAGGGGCTCCCGCAATGAGCAGTTCTTC. This sequence encodes CASSFPRGGRGSRNEQFF. The chain combines TRBV7-2 with TRBJ2-1, with 8 positions matching TRBD2. The V and J ends lost 3 bases and 6 bases, in that order; junction bases with no gene match: 16. Germline V gives CDR1 SGHTA, CDR2 FQGNSA. There are 18 residues in the CDR3.

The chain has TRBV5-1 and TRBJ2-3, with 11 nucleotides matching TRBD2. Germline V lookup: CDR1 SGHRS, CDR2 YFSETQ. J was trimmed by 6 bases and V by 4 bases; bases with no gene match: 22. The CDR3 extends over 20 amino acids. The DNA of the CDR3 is TGCGCCAGCAGCAGGTTTAGCGGGAGGGCCTCCCCCCTTTCCACCGATACGCAGTATTTT. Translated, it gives CASSRFSGRASPLSTDTQYF.

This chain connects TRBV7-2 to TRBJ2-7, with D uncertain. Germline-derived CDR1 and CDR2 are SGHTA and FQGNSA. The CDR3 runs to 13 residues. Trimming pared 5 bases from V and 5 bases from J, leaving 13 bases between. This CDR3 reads CASSPDTFHEQYF. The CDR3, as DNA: TGTGCCAGCAGCCCAGACACGTTCCACGAGCAGTACTTC.

CDR3 bases: TGTGCCAGCAGCTTGGGGGCCGACTTCTCTGGGGCCAACGTCCTGACTTTC. It translates to CASSLGADFSGANVLTF. The rearrangement joins TRBV5-5 to TRBJ2-6; no clear D gene. CDR1 SGHKS and CDR2 YYEKEE come from the germline V gene (reference sequence). This CDR3 region has 17 residues. The V end lost 0 bases, the J end lost 0 bases, and 10 bases lay between the germline ends.

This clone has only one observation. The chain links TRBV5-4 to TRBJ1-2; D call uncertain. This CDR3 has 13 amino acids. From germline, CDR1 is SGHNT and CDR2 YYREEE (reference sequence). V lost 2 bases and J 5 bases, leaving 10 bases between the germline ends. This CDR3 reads CASSFGTDYGYTF. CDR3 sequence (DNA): TGTGCCAGCAGCTTTGGCACGGATTATGGCTACACCTTC.

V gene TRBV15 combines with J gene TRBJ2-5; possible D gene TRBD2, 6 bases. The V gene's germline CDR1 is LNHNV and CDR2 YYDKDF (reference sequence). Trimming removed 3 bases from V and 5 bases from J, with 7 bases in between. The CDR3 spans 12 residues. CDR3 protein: CATSRSGETQYF. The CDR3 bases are TGTGCCACCAGCAGGAGCGGGGAGACCCAGTACTTC.

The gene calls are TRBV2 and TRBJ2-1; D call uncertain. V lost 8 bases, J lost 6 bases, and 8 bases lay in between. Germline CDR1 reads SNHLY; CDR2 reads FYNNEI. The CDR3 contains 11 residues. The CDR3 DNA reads TGTGCCAGCTCCCCCTTCAATGAGCAGTTCTTC. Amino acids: CASSPFNEQFF.

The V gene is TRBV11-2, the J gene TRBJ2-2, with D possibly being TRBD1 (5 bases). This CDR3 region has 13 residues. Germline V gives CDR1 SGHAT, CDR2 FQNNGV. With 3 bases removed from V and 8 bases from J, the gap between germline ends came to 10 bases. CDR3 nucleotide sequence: TGTGCCAGCAGCTTTGGGTACAGGGGGGAGCTGTTTTTT. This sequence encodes CASSFGYRGELFF. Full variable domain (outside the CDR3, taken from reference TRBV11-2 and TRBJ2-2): EAGVAQSPRYKIIEKRQSVAFWCNPISGHATLYWYQQILGQGPKLLIQFQNNGVVDDSQLPKDRFSAERLKGVDSTLKIQPAKLEDSAVYLCASSFGYRGELFFGEGSRLTVL.